The clone carrying this TCR beta chain has just a few counts. This sample stems from a study of blood T cells in healthy people across ages. Sample-barcoded 5' priming and a J-beta primer mix drove a second PCR of roughly 7 to 11 cycles. TCRdb processed the 5' RACE reads anew with MiXCR; each CDR3 protein has one entry. The repertoire includes 1.5 million to 2 million distinct CDR3 sequences, about 35% of them detected once, and 11% sits in the top ten. The germline gives CDR1 KGHSH, CDR2 LQKENI. V dropped 2 bases and J dropped 0 bases, with 10 bases sitting between them. This CDR3 spans 15 amino acids.

This clonotype was sampled from a woman younger than 45 in good health. The sequenced sample was blood. This chain joins TRBV18 and TRBJ2-5, with a tentative D call TRBD2 (5 bases). The CDR3 DNA is TGTGCCAGCTCACCAAGCCCGGGGTACCAAGAGACCCAGTACTTC. Its protein is CASSPSPGYQETQYF.